Below are 18 T cell receptor beta chains sequenced from a single sample in a study of blood T cell repertoires in COVID-19. The protocol was immunoSEQ multiplex PCR, while the TCRdb copy is restricted to in-frame clones and leaves out a portion. The sample shows under 95,000 clones, about 73% of them seen only once. Sequencing input: peripheral blood. These receptors were obtained from a man in his fifties or sixties with active or convalescent COVID-19.

The chain employs TRBV6-5 and TRBJ1-1, with D possibly TRBD1 on 5 matching bases. The V and J ends lost 5 bases and 0 bases respectively, with 10 bases between them. The CDR3 length is 14 residues. Per the germline V gene, CDR1 is MNHEY and CDR2 is SVGAGI. CDR3 sequence: CASSHQGVNTEAFF. CDR3 bases: TGTGCCAGCAGTCATCAGGGTGTGAACACTGAAGCTTTCTTT.

The V gene is TRBV4-1, the J gene TRBJ2-2; TRBD2 is a possible D gene (6 bases). Germline CDR1 and CDR2: MGHRA and YSYEKL. The CDR3 covers 13 residues. The V and J ends lost 7 bases and 1 base respectively, with 7 bases between them. The CDR3 DNA reads as TGCGCCAGCACCGGGGGGAACACCGGGGAGCTGTTTTTT. This encodes CASTGGNTGELFF.

This clone rates as medium-sized. The chain has TRBV19 and TRBJ2-1; maybe TRBD2 (6 bases). Trimming cost V 7 bases and J 3 bases, with 13 bases left between them. The V gene's germline CDR1 is LNHDA and CDR2 SQIVND (reference sequence). The CDR3 runs to 14 residues. For the CDR3, the DNA is TGTGCCAGTAATGGCGGGGAGGTCTACAATGAGCAGTTCTTC. This translates into CASNGGEVYNEQFF.

This clone occurred a few times. The chain carries TRBV6-6 and TRBJ1-4; TRBD1 aligns across 7 bases. The CDR3 extends over 14 amino acids. V gave up 4 bases and J gave up 5 bases; unmatched junction bases: 4. Germline CDR1 reads MNHNY; CDR2 reads SVGAGI (reference sequence). Here the CDR3 DNA reads TGTGCCAGCAGTTCCCGACAGGGAAATGAAAAACTGTTTTTT. Amino acids: CASSSRQGNEKLFF.

The V and J genes are TRBV27 and TRBJ1-4; D is possibly TRBD1 (5 bases). The CDR3 totals 16 residues. The germline gives CDR1 MNHEY, CDR2 SMNVEV (reference sequence). The ends were cut back, 0 bases at V and 0 bases at J, with 8 bases in the middle. The DNA for the CDR3 is TGTGCCAGCAGTTTATCGACAGTCCCAACTAATGAAAAACTGTTTTTT. Translation gives CASSLSTVPTNEKLFF.

V and J are TRBV5-4 and TRBJ2-3; weak D call: TRBD2 (7 bases). The CDR3 is 14 amino acids. The V end was cut by 5 bases, the J end by 10 bases, with 20 bases between. CDR1 and CDR2 (germline): SGHNT, YYREEE (reference sequence). The DNA of the CDR3 is TGTGCCAGCAGAGGGGGGGGCGATCACGAGGCGCAGTATTTT. Translation: CASRGGGDHEAQYF.

The genes are TRBV3-1 (or the pseudogene TRBV3-2) and TRBJ1-6; D possibly corresponds to TRBD1 (5 bases). Trimming removed 1 base at V and 7 bases at J, with 14 bases between. The CDR3 covers 16 residues. Germline V lookup: CDR1 LGHDT, CDR2 YNNKEL (reference sequence). In nucleotides, the CDR3 is TGTGCCAGCAGCCAAGCCGGGGGGTGGGGAAATTCACCCCTCCACTTT. Its translation: CASSQAGGWGNSPLHF.

V usage is TRBV5-6 and J usage is TRBJ2-5, with 12 bases identical to TRBD2. Germline CDR1 SGHDT, CDR2 YYEEEE. The CDR3 sequence is 14 residues long. Trimming cost V 3 bases and J 4 bases; bases outside gene matches: 1. The CDR3 nucleotides read TGTGCCAGCAGCTCTAGCGGGGGGGCAGAGACCCAGTACTTC. Translation: CASSSSGGAETQYF.

In its sample, this clone was seen a few times. The J gene is TRBJ1-2, the V gene TRBV19; 9 positions match TRBD1. Germline V lookup: CDR1 LNHDA, CDR2 SQIVND (reference sequence). The CDR3 is made up of 13 amino acids. The junction had 8 bases not matched to a gene; V was cut back by 7 bases and J by 8 bases. The CDR3 sequence is CASTGQGRGGYTF. CDR3 bases: TGTGCCAGTACGGGACAGGGTCGCGGAGGCTACACCTTC. Looking up the rest from reference TRBV19 and TRBJ1-2 gives the full variable domain: DGGITQSPKYLFRKEGQNVTLSCEQNLNHDAMYWYRQDPGQGLRLIYYSQIVNDFQKGDIAEGYSVSREKKESFPLTVTSAQKNPTAFYLCASTGQGRGGYTFGSGTRLTVV.

The chain employs TRBV4-1 and TRBJ2-1; 7 bases align to TRBD2. The germline gives CDR1 MGHRA, CDR2 YSYEKL. Germline trimming cut 1 base from V and 7 bases from J; bases unmatched to any gene: 4. The CDR3 is 14 residues long. As DNA, the CDR3 is TGCGCCAGCAGCCAAGCGGGGGGAGATAATGAGCAGTTCTTC. Translated, it gives CASSQAGGDNEQFF.

V is TRBV5-4 and J is TRBJ2-3; D is uncertain. The germline V gene has CDR1 SGHNT and CDR2 YYREEE (reference sequence). The CDR3 is 13 amino acids. V lost 3 bases, J lost 2 bases, and 7 bases lay in between. The CDR3 DNA reads as TGTGCCAGCAGCTCTTTTTACACAGATACGCAGTATTTT. Translation: CASSSFYTDTQYF.

This chain connects TRBV5-6 to TRBJ2-1; the D gene is possibly TRBD1 (6 bases). V gave up 0 bases and J gave up 5 bases, with 9 bases separating them. The CDR3 length is 14 residues. CDR1 is SGHDT and CDR2 is YYEEEE in the germline V gene. CDR3 DNA sequence: TGTGCCAGCAGCTTGGGAGGACAGCACAATGAGCAGTTCTTC. It is translated as CASSLGGQHNEQFF.

In nucleotides, the CDR3 is TGTGCCAGCAGCTTATGGGGCAGCCCCACAGATACGCAGTATTTT. It encodes CASSLWGSPTDTQYF. The genes are TRBV7-6 and TRBJ2-3; TRBD1 is a possible D gene (5 bases). The germline V gene has CDR1 SGHVS and CDR2 FNYEAQ. This CDR3 is 15 amino acids long. V was trimmed by 2 bases and J by 2 bases, leaving 11 bases between them.

The genes are TRBV29-1 and TRBJ2-2, with D unclear. Germline CDR1 and CDR2: SQVTM and ANQGSEA. Trimming took off 3 bases at V and 4 bases at J, with 3 bases between the two ends. The CDR3 is made up of 11 amino acids. The CDR3 region has the DNA TGCAGCGTTGACAGCACCGGGGAGCTGTTTTTT. It codes for CSVDSTGELFF.

J is TRBJ2-1 and V is TRBV4-1, with TRBD2 as a possible D gene (5 bases). Trimming pared 2 bases from V and 0 bases from J, leaving 5 bases between. The CDR3 length is 14 residues. Germline V gene lookup returns CDR1 MGHRA and CDR2 YSYEKL. The CDR3 sequence is CASSQTSSYNEQFF. The CDR3 region has the DNA TGCGCCAGCAGCCAAACTAGCTCCTACAATGAGCAGTTCTTC.

This clone was detected once. The rearrangement links TRBV5-5 to TRBJ2-2; TRBD2 matches 11 bases. The V gene end was trimmed by 3 bases and the J gene end by 0 bases; junction bases not matched to a gene: 1. The CDR3 extends over 16 amino acids. Germline V gives CDR1 SGHKS, CDR2 YYEKEE (reference sequence). CDR3 nucleotides: TGTGCCAGCAGCTATAGCGGGGGGGCGAACACCGGGGAGCTGTTTTTT. This translates into CASSYSGGANTGELFF.

As regards this clone: The junction departs from germline at one end; a sequencing error may be responsible. This rearrangement joins TRBV10-3 to TRBJ1-1, with 8 bases fitting TRBD1. The CDR3 has 14 amino acids. Germline assignment: CDR1 ENHRY and CDR2 SYGVKD. The CDR3 region has the DNA TGTGCCATCTCCCAGGACAGGGCCAACAGTGAAGCTTTCTTT. This codes for CAISQDRANSEAFF.

This clone was picked up a small number of times. V and J are TRBV27 and TRBJ1-4; D unresolved. V was clipped by 10 bases and J by 0 bases, with 12 bases between them. Germline CDR1 is MNHEY and CDR2 is SMNVEV (reference sequence). This CDR3 comprises 14 residues. The DNA for the CDR3 is TGTGCCACCAGAAACATTGCAACTAATGAAAAACTGTTTTTT. Its protein product is CATRNIATNEKLFF. Full variable domain (outside the CDR3, taken from reference TRBV27 and TRBJ1-4): EAQVTQNPRYLITVTGKKLTVTCSQNMNHEYMSWYRQDPGLGLRQIYYSMNVEVTDKGDVPEGYKVSRKEKRNFPLILESPSPNQTSLYFCATRNIATNEKLFFGSGTQLSVL.